The source of this TCR beta chain is a study of blood T cells in healthy people across ages. To note about this clonotype: Its matching antigen is unknown.

Sample-barcoded 5' priming and a J-beta primer mix drove a second PCR of about 6 to 12 cycles. TCRdb re-called the 5' RACE reads with MiXCR, one entry per CDR3 protein. The top ten clones hold about 20% of a sample with about 1 million distinct CDR3 sequences, under 55% of them seen once. The CDR3 length is 17 residues. V was pared by 5 bases and J by 8 bases, with 22 bases between. The germline gives CDR1 SGHVS, CDR2 FNYEAQ. Donors gave around 10 milliliters of peripheral blood apiece. Whole-study findings and limits: The fall in TCR beta diversity per million T cells was roughly linear with age. The percentage of naive T cells correlated strongly with TCR beta diversity.

The chain combines TRBV7-6 with TRBJ1-6; D perhaps matches TRBD1 (6 bases). This clonotype originated in a woman in her sixties or seventies in good health. Sequenced material: blood. CDR3: CASSPKIQGGVDSPLHF. The DNA for the CDR3 is TGTGCCAGCAGCCCGAAAATACAGGGAGGAGTGGATTCACCCCTCCACTTT. The full variable domain, completed using reference TRBV7-6 and TRBJ1-6, is GAGVSQSPRYKVTKRGQDVALRCDPISGHVSLYWYRQALGQGPEFLTYFNYEAQQDKSGLPNDRFSAERPEGSISTLTIQRTEQRDSAMYRCASSPKIQGGVDSPLHFGNGTRLTVT.